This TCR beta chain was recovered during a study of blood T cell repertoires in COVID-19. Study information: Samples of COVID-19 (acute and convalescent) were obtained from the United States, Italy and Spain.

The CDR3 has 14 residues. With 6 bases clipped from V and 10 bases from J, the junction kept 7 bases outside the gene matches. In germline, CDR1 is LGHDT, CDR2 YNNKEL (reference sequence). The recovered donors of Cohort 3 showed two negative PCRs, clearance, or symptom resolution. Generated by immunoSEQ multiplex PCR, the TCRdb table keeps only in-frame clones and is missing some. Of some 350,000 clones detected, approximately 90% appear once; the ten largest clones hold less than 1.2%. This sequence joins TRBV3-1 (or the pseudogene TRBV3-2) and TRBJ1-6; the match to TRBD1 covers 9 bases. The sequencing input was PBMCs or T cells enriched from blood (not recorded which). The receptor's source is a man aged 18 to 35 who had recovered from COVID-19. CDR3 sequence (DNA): TGTGCCAGCAGTCCCACAGGGGGCAAATCACCCCTCCACTTT. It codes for CASSPTGGKSPLHF.